Listed here are 13 T cell receptor beta chains from one sample, sequenced in a study of follicular helper T cells after annual influenza vaccination. Only in-frame clones appear in the TCRdb table, and some are missing; sequencing was by immunoSEQ multiplex PCR. The repertoire holds about 480 clones, with 84% as singletons. Time point here: 2015-2016 season, 7 days after influenza vaccination. The material was CXCR5+ CD38+ circulating T follicular helper cells from blood, obtained 7 days after influenza vaccination. The sample's subset: circulating Tfh, non-naive CD4+CXCR5+PD-1+ (ICOS+CD38+ or ICOS-CD38-). The receptor source for this set is an adult who received the influenza vaccine.

The chain is built from TRBV2 and TRBJ2-3; TRBD2 matches at 10 bases. This CDR3 is built from 13 residues. Trimming took 8 bases from V and 7 from J; bases not matched to a gene: 6. Germline values: CDR1 SNHLY, CDR2 FYNNEI. The CDR3 protein is CASRAGGPNTQYF. The CDR3 bases are TGTGCCAGCCGAGCGGGAGGGCCGAATACGCAGTATTTT. The whole variable domain, filled in from reference TRBV2 and TRBJ2-3, reads EPEVTQTPSHQVTQMGQEVILRCVPISNHLYFYWYRQILGQKVEFLVSFYNNEISEKSEIFDDQFSVERPDGSNFTLKIRSTKLEDSAMYFCASRAGGPNTQYFGPGTRLTVL.

The V call is TRBV11-1, the J call TRBJ1-1; possibly TRBD1 for D (6 bases). This CDR3 is built from 12 residues. Germline V gene data show CDR1 as SGHAT and CDR2 as FQDESV (reference sequence). V gave up 4 bases and J gave up 10 bases, with 13 bases separating them. CDR3 sequence reads: CASSSSGGAAFF. The DNA for the CDR3 is TGTGCCAGCAGCTCCTCTGGGGGCGCAGCTTTCTTT.

This chain uses TRBV7-9 with TRBJ2-1; tentative D call: TRBD1 (6 bases). V was cut by 2 bases and J by 6 bases, with 11 bases left in between. In germline, CDR1 is SEHNR, CDR2 FQNEAQ (reference sequence). The CDR3 loop spans 14 amino acids. The CDR3 coding sequence is TGTGCCAGCAGCTTACTTACAGGGACCAATGAGCAGTTCTTC. Its translation: CASSLLTGTNEQFF. The full variable domain, rest sourced from reference TRBV7-9 and TRBJ2-1, is DTGVSQNPRHKITKRGQNVTFRCDPISEHNRLYWYRQTLGQGPEFLTYFQNEAQLEKSRLLSDRFSAERPKGSFSTLEIQRTEQGDSAMYLCASSLLTGTNEQFFGPGTRLTVL.

Here the CDR3 DNA reads TGTGCCTGGAGTGTTCGGGGCCCAGATACGCAGTATTTT. Its protein is CAWSVRGPDTQYF. The rearrangement links TRBV30 to TRBJ2-3, with D possibly called TRBD1 or TRBD2 (5 bases each). Per the germline V gene, CDR1 is GTSNPN and CDR2 is SVGIG (reference sequence). Trimming took off 0 bases at V and 4 bases at J, with 8 bases between the two ends. The CDR3 spans 13 residues. The variable domain in full, completed from reference TRBV30 and TRBJ2-3, reads SQTIHQWPATLVQPVGSPLSLECTVEGTSNPNLYWYRQAAGRGLQLLFYSVGIGQISSEVPQNLSASRPQDRQFILSSKKLLLSDSGFYLCAWSVRGPDTQYFGPGTRLTVL.

V and J are TRBV7-3 and TRBJ2-1; TRBD1 matches 7 bases. CDR3 size: 15 residues. CDR1 is SGHTA and CDR2 is FQGTGA in the germline V gene. The J segment lost 5 bases and the V segment lost 4 bases, leaving 8 bases of the junction unmatched. Written as DNA, the CDR3 is TGTGCCAGCAGCTCCAGGGGGTTCCGGGACAATGAGCAGTTCTTC. Its protein is CASSSRGFRDNEQFF.

This chain links TRBV19 with TRBJ1-2; D remains unclear. The CDR3 is made up of 11 amino acids. Looked up from germline, CDR1 is LNHDA and CDR2 is SQIVND (reference sequence). V shed 3 bases and J shed 5 bases, with 4 bases lying between them. Here the CDR3 DNA reads TGTGCCAGTAGTATCGAGTATGGCTACACCTTC. Translating gives CASSIEYGYTF.

V and J are TRBV7-2 and TRBJ1-5, with no clear D. Trimming shortened V by 1 base and J by 2 bases, and 6 bases separated the two germline ends. CDR1 and CDR2 from the germline V gene are SGHTA and FQGNSA. The CDR3 length is 14 residues. The CDR3 DNA reads TGTGCCAGCAGCTTAGACGGTCGCAATCAGCCCCAGCATTTT. It is translated as CASSLDGRNQPQHF.

The V and J genes are TRBV11-2 and TRBJ1-1; a weak D match, TRBD1 (6 bases). Per the germline V gene, CDR1 is SGHAT and CDR2 is FQNNGV. Trimming stripped 2 bases from V and 7 bases from J, with 14 bases between. This CDR3 has 14 amino acids. The CDR3 nucleotides are TGTGCCAGCAGCTTACCGAGGCAACAGGGTGAAGCTTTCTTT. Protein product: CASSLPRQQGEAFF.

This chain joins TRBV15 and TRBJ1-2, with 9 bases that match TRBD1. After removal of 4 bases from V and 8 bases from J, the junction contained 8 bases not matched to a gene. This CDR3 has 14 residues. Germline V gene data show CDR1 as LNHNV and CDR2 as YYDKDF (reference sequence). The CDR3 DNA reads as TGTGCCACCAGCACACGGACAGGGGAGGCCGGCTACACCTTC. This gives the protein CATSTRTGEAGYTF.

The V gene is TRBV7-8, the J gene TRBJ2-1; 11 nucleotides agree with TRBD2. From germline, CDR1 is SGHVS and CDR2 FQNEAQ. This CDR3 has 17 amino acids. The V gene end was trimmed by 4 bases and the J gene end by 5 bases; junction bases not matched to a gene: 10. CDR3 sequence: CASSSTLAGAANNEQFF. CDR3 bases: TGTGCCAGCAGCTCGACACTAGCGGGAGCCGCTAACAATGAGCAGTTCTTC.

This clone was observed a few times. The rearrangement uses TRBV6-5 and TRBJ2-3; tentatively, D is TRBD2 (5 bases). V lost 2 bases and J lost 8, with 17 bases in between. The CDR3 loop spans 15 amino acids. Looked up from germline, CDR1 is MNHEY and CDR2 is SVGAGI. CDR3 loop: CASSYGRGIHATQYF. The CDR3 DNA sequence: TGTGCCAGCAGTTACGGGCGAGGGATCCACGCTACGCAGTATTTT.

This rearrangement joins TRBV10-3 to TRBJ1-1; D is possibly TRBD1 (6 bases). Between the trimmed V and J ends, which lost 0 bases and 6 bases, there was a span of 11 bases. This CDR3 is built from 14 residues. Germline-derived CDR1 and CDR2 are ENHRY and SYGVKD. The CDR3 nucleotides are TGTGCCATCAGTGAGTCTACAGGGTTCCCTGAAGCTTTCTTT. It encodes CAISESTGFPEAFF.

This clone turned up a few times. This chain uses TRBV5-1 with TRBJ1-2; D remains ambiguous. V was cut by 4 bases and J by 4 bases, with 14 bases left in between. There are 14 residues in the CDR3. Germline V CDR1 and CDR2: SGHRS, YFSETQ. The CDR3 DNA reads as TGCGCCAGCAGCCCGGTAGTGGGAGGCTATGGCTACACCTTC. It translates to CASSPVVGGYGYTF.